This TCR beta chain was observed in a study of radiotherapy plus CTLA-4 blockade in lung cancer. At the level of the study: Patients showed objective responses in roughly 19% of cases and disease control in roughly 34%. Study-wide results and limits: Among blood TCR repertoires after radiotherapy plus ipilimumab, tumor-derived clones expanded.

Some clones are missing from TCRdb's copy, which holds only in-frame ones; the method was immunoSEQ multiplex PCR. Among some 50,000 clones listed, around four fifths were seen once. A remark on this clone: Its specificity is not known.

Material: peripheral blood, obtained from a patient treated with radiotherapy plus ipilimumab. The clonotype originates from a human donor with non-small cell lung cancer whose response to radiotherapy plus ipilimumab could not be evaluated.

The CDR3 region has the DNA TGTGCCAGCAGTGTCGGGGTAACTGAAGCTTTCTTT. Translation gives CASSVGVTEAFF. The J gene is TRBJ1-1, the V gene TRBV2; D is unresolved. This CDR3 comprises 12 residues. The germline CDR1 and CDR2 sequences are SNHLY and FYNNEI. V dropped 4 bases and J dropped 5 bases, with 8 bases sitting between them. The variable domain in full, completed from reference TRBV2 and TRBJ1-1, reads EPEVTQTPSHQVTQMGQEVILRCVPISNHLYFYWYRQILGQKVEFLVSFYNNEISEKSEIFDDQFSVERPDGSNFTLKIRSTKLEDSAMYFCASSVGVTEAFFGQGTRLTVV.